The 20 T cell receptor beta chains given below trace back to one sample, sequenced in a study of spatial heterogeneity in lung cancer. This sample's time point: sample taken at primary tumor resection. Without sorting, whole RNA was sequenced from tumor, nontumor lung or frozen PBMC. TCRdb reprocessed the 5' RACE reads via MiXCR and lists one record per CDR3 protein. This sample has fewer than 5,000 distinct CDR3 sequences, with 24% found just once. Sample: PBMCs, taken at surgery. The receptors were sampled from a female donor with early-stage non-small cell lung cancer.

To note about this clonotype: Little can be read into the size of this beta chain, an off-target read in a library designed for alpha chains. The CDR3 protein is CSVVSLEAFF. In DNA form, the CDR3 reads TGCAGCGTGGTTAGTCTTGAAGCTTTCTTT. The V gene is TRBV29-1, the J gene TRBJ1-1; D gene ambiguous. V dropped 6 bases and J dropped 7 bases, with 9 bases sitting between them. This CDR3 spans 10 amino acids. CDR1 and CDR2 (germline): SQVTM, ANQGSEA.

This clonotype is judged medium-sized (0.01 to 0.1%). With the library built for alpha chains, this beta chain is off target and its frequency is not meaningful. CDR3 coding DNA: TGCAGTGCTATTACGCTAGCGGGAGACGGAGATACGCAGTATTTT. The encoded protein is CSAITLAGDGDTQYF. The chain combines TRBV20-1 with TRBJ2-3; 10 nucleotides line up with TRBD2. The length of the CDR3 is 15 residues. Germline lookup yields CDR1 DFQATT and CDR2 SNEGSKA (reference sequence). V lost 4 bases to trimming and J lost 5 bases; unmatched junction nucleotides: 9.

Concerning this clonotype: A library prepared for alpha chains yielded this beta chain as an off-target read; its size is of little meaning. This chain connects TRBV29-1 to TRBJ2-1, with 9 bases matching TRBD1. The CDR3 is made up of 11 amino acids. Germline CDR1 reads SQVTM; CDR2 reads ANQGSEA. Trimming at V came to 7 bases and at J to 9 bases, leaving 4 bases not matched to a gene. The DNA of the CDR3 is TGCAGCGGGGGACAGGGTCGTGAGCAGTTCTTC. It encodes CSGGQGREQFF.

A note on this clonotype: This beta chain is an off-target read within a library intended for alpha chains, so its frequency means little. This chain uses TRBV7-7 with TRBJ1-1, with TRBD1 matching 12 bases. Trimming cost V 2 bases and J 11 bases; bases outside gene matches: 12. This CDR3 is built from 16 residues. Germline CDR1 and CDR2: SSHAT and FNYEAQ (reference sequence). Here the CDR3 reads CASSLPPWDRGRLAFF. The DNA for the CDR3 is TGTGCCAGCAGCTTACCCCCGTGGGACAGGGGGCGATTGGCTTTCTTT.

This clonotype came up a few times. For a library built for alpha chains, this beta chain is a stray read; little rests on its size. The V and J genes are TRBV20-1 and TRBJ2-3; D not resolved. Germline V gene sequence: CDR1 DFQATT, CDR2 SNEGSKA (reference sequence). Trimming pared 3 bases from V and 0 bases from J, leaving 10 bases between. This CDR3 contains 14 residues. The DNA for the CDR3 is TGCAGTGCTAGTCGTGGGATTAGCACAGATACGCAGTATTTT. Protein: CSASRGISTDTQYF.

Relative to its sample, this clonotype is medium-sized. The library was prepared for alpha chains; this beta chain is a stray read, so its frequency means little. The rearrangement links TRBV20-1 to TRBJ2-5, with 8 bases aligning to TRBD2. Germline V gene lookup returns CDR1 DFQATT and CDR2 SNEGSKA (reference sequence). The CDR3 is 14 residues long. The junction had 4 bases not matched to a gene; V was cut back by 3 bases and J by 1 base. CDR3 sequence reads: CSASQLAVQETQYF. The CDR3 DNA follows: TGCAGTGCTAGCCAACTAGCGGTCCAAGAGACCCAGTACTTC.

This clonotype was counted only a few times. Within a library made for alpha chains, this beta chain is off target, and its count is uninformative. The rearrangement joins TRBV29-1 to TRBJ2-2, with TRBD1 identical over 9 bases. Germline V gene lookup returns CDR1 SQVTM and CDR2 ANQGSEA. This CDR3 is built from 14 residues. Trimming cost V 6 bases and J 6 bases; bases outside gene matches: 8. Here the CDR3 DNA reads TGCAGCGTCGGACAGGGGAGATACGCCGGGGAGCTGTTTTTT. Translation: CSVGQGRYAGELFF.

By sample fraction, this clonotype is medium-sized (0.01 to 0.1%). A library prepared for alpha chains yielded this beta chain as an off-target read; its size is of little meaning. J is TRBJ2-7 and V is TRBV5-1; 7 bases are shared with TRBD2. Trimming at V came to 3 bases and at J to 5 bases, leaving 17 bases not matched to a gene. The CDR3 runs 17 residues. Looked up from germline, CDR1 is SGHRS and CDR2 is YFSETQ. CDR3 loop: CASSYLPIGGGGNEQYF. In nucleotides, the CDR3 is TGCGCCAGCAGCTACCTCCCCATTGGGGGGGGAGGTAACGAGCAGTACTTC.

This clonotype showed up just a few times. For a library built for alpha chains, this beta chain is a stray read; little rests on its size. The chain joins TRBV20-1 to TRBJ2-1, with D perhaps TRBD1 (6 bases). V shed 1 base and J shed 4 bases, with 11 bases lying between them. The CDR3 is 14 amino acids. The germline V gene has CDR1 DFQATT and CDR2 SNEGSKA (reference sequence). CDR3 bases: TGCAGTGCTAGAGCCTTCGGACAGTACAATGAGCAGTTCTTC. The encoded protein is CSARAFGQYNEQFF.

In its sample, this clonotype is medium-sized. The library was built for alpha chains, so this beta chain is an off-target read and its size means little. This CDR3 reads CASSERLAGNEQYF. The CDR3 DNA sequence: TGTGCCAGCAGTGAGCGACTAGCGGGAAACGAGCAGTACTTC. The gene calls are TRBV2 and TRBJ2-7, with TRBD2 matching 11 bases. The CDR3 runs to 14 residues. The V segment lost 3 bases and the J segment 5 bases; nucleotides outside the gene matches: 3. Germline CDR1 SNHLY, CDR2 FYNNEI.

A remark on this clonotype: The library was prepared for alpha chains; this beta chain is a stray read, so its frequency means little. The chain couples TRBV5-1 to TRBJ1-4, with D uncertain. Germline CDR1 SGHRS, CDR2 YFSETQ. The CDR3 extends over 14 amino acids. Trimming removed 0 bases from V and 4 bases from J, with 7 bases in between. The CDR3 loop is CASSLAPGNEKLFF. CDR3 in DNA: TGCGCCAGCAGCTTGGCCCCCGGTAATGAAAAACTGTTTTTT.

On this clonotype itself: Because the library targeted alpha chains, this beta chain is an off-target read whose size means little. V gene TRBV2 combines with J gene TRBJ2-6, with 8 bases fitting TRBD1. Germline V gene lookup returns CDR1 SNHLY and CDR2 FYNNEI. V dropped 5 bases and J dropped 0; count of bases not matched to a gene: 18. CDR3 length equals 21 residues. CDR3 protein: CASSTRAPWTGLSSGANVLTF. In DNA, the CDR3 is TGTGCCAGCAGTACCCGCGCCCCCTGGACAGGGTTAAGCTCTGGGGCCAACGTCCTGACTTTC.

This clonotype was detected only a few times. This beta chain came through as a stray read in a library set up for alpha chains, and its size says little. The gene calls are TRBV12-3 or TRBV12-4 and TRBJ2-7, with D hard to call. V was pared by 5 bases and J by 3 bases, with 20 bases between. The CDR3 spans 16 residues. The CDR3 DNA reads TGTGCCAGCAGTGGGGAAAATCGTACAAGTAACTACGAGCAGTACTTC. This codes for CASSGENRTSNYEQYF.

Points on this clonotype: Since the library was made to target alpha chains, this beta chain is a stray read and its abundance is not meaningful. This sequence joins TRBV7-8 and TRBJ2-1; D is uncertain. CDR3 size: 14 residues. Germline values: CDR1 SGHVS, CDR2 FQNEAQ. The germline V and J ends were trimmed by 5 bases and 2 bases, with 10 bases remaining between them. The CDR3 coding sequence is TGTGCCAGCAGCCTCGTAGAGGCCTACAATGAGCAGTTCTTC. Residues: CASSLVEAYNEQFF.

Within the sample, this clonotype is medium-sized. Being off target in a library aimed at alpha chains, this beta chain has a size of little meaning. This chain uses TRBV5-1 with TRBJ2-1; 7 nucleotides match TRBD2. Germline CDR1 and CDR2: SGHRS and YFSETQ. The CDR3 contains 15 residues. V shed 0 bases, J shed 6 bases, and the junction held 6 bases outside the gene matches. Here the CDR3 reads CASSLASGPVNEQFF. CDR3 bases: TGCGCCAGCAGCTTGGCTAGCGGTCCTGTCAATGAGCAGTTCTTC.

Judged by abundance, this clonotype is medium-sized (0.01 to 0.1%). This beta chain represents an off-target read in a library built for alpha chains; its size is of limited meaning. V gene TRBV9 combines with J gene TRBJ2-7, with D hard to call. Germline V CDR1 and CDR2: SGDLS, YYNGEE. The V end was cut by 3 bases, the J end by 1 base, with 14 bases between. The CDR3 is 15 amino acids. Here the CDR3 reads CASSASGSTSYEQYF. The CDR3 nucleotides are TGTGCCAGCAGCGCCTCGGGTTCGACATCCTACGAGCAGTACTTC.

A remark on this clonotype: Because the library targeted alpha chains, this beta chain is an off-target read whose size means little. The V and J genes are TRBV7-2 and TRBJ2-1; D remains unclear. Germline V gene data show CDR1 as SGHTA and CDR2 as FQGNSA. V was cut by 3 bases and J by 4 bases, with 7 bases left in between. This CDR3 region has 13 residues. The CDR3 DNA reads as TGTGCCAGCAGCTTTCAGCGATACAATGAGCAGTTCTTC. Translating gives CASSFQRYNEQFF.

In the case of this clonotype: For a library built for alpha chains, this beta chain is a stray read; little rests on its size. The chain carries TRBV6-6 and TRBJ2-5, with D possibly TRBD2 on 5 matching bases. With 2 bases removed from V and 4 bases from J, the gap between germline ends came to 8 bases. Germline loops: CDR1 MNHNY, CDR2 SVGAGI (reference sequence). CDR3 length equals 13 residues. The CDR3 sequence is CASSYPGSETQYF. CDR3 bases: TGTGCCAGCAGTTACCCGGGGTCAGAGACCCAGTACTTC.

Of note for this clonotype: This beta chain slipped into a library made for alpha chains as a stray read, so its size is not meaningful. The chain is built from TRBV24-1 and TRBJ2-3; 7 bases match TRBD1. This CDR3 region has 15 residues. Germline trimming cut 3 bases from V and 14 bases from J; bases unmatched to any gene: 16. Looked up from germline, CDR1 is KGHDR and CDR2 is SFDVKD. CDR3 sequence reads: CATSDESPGQLLPYF. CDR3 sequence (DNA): TGTGCCACCAGTGATGAATCACCGGGACAGCTTCTCCCGTATTTT.

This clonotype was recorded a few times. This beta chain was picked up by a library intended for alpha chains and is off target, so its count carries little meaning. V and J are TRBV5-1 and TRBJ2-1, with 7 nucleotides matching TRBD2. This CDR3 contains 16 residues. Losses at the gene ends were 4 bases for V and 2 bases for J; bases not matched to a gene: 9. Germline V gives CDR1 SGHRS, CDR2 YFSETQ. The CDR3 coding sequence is TGCGCCAGCAGCATGACTAGCCCTGGACCCTACAATGAGCAGTTCTTC. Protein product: CASSMTSPGPYNEQFF.